One sample yielded the 30 T cell receptor beta chains listed below, sequenced in a study of cytomegalovirus exposure and HLA in healthy donors. This PCR relied on a set of 60 Vbeta primers and 13 Jbeta primers. The method was immunoSEQ multiplex PCR; TCRdb's version includes in-frame clones alone and lacks a portion of them. Of fewer than 120,000 clones listed, 60% to 85% are singletons. Sequencing input: PBMCs. Every receptor here comes from a woman aged 55-70 years in good health and CMV-seropositive.

This clone came up a few times. V gene TRBV6-5 combines with J gene TRBJ1-2; 9 bases line up with TRBD1. Germline V gene lookup returns CDR1 MNHEY and CDR2 SVGAGI. Germline trimming cut 5 bases from V and 3 bases from J; bases unmatched to any gene: 7. This CDR3 spans 15 amino acids. CDR3 loop: CASSHGQGLDYGYTF. Written as DNA, the CDR3 is TGTGCCAGCAGTCACGGACAGGGGCTGGACTATGGCTACACCTTC.

This rearrangement joins TRBV6-6 to TRBJ2-1; 14 nucleotides match TRBD2. Trimming cost V 4 bases and J 6 bases; bases outside gene matches: 2. The CDR3 totals 15 residues. CDR1 and CDR2 from the germline V gene are MNHNY and SVGAGI (reference sequence). Here the CDR3 reads CASSSGTSGSNEQFF. The CDR3 nucleotides are TGTGCCAGCAGTTCCGGGACTAGCGGGAGCAATGAGCAGTTCTTC.

The genes are TRBV5-1 and TRBJ2-2; D gene uncertain. Trimming left V 1 base short and J 0 bases short, with 4 bases between. Germline V gene sequence: CDR1 SGHRS, CDR2 YFSETQ. This CDR3 is 14 amino acids long. CDR3 region: CASSLSANTGELFF. CDR3 in DNA: TGCGCCAGCAGCTTGAGCGCGAACACCGGGGAGCTGTTTTTT. Full variable domain (remainder filled in from reference TRBV5-1 and TRBJ2-2): KAGVTQTPRYLIKTRGQQVTLSCSPISGHRSVSWYQQTPGQGLQFLFEYFSETQRNKGNFPGRFSGRQFSNSRSEMNVSTLELGDSALYLCASSLSANTGELFFGEGSRLTVL.

This chain connects TRBV4-1 to TRBJ2-7; D is uncertain. CDR3 length: 14 residues. Germline values: CDR1 MGHRA, CDR2 YSYEKL. Between the trimmed V and J ends, which lost 1 base and 1 base, there was a span of 8 bases. CDR3 region: CASSQVTVSYEQYF. The CDR3 bases are TGCGCCAGCAGCCAAGTCACGGTTTCCTACGAGCAGTACTTC.

The chain carries TRBV5-4 and TRBJ2-3, with TRBD2 matching over 13 bases. V trimming: 4 bases; J trimming: 3 bases; junction bases outside the gene matches: 8. The CDR3 has 17 residues. The germline CDR1 and CDR2 sequences are SGHNT and YYREEE (reference sequence). CDR3 in amino acids: CASSRRLAGGQTDTQYF. Here the CDR3 DNA reads TGTGCCAGCAGCCGCAGACTAGCGGGAGGTCAAACAGATACGCAGTATTTT.

The J gene is TRBJ1-1, the V gene TRBV18, with D perhaps TRBD1 (5 bases). V shed 1 base and J shed 4 bases, with 19 bases lying between them. CDR1 and CDR2 (germline): KGHSH, LQKENI. The CDR3 spans 17 residues. The CDR3 spells CASSPRNTPQGVTEAFF. The DNA of the CDR3 is TGTGCCAGCTCACCACGGAACACCCCACAAGGGGTCACTGAAGCTTTCTTT. Drawing the rest from reference TRBV18 and TRBJ1-1, the complete variable domain is NAGVMQNPRHLVRRRGQEARLRCSPMKGHSHVYWYRQLPEEGLKFMVYLQKENIIDESGMPKERFSAEFPKEGPSILRIQQVVRGDSAAYFCASSPRNTPQGVTEAFFGQGTRLTVV.

The chain combines TRBV5-1 with TRBJ1-4, with D unresolved. Per germline, CDR1 SGHRS and CDR2 YFSETQ. The CDR3 extends over 14 amino acids. V dropped 1 base and J dropped 5 bases, with 9 bases sitting between them. CDR3 DNA: TGCGCCAGCAGCTTGTGGGCGGGCAATGAAAAACTGTTTTTT. Translating it yields CASSLWAGNEKLFF.

The gene calls are TRBV7-8 and TRBJ2-3, with D tentatively TRBD1 (7 bases). There are 16 residues in the CDR3. The V end was cut by 3 bases, the J end by 2 bases, with 15 bases between. Germline V gene data show CDR1 as SGHVS and CDR2 as FQNEAQ. CDR3 sequence: CASSFGGTDPTDTQYF. In DNA, the CDR3 is TGTGCCAGCAGCTTTGGGGGGACAGACCCCACAGATACGCAGTATTTT.

The chain is built from TRBV5-1 and TRBJ2-5, with a possible D match to TRBD1 (5 bases). The CDR3 is 18 residues long. In germline, CDR1 is SGHRS, CDR2 YFSETQ. V was cut by 2 bases and J by 4 bases, with 24 bases left in between. The CDR3 DNA follows: TGCGCCAGCAGCTTTTATGGATTTGGTCAGGGCGGCTTAGAGACCCAGTACTTC. Translation gives CASSFYGFGQGGLETQYF.

The chain uses TRBV10-3 and TRBJ1-3; tentatively, D is TRBD1 (5 bases). The germline CDR1 and CDR2 sequences are ENHRY and SYGVKD. CDR3 length: 15 amino acids. V was pared by 7 bases and J by 0 bases, with 13 bases between. The CDR3: CAINPQGHSGNTIYF. DNA for the CDR3: TGTGCCATCAATCCCCAGGGCCACTCTGGAAACACCATATATTTT.

This chain links TRBV11-2 with TRBJ1-1; D gene uncertain. The V gene lost 5 bases and the J gene lost 0 bases, with 7 bases spanning the gap. Per the germline V gene, CDR1 is SGHAT and CDR2 is FQNNGV. This CDR3 contains 13 residues. The CDR3 protein is CASSTHLNTEAFF. The CDR3 DNA reads TGTGCCAGCAGCACACACCTGAACACTGAAGCTTTCTTT.

This chain connects TRBV28 to TRBJ1-5; D possibly corresponds to TRBD1 (5 bases). Trimming took off 7 bases at V and 1 base at J, with 11 bases between the two ends. CDR1 is MDHEN and CDR2 is SYDVKM in the germline V gene. This CDR3 region has 14 residues. CDR3 DNA sequence: TGTGCCAGCACAGGCGGGGGGAGCAATCAGCCCCAGCATTTT. Its protein is CASTGGGSNQPQHF.

This clone came up a few times. The rearrangement joins TRBV4-1 to TRBJ1-3, with 8 nucleotides matching TRBD1. The germline gives CDR1 MGHRA, CDR2 YSYEKL. The CDR3 extends over 14 amino acids. V was pared by 4 bases and J by 4 bases, with 3 bases of the junction left unmatched. CDR3 sequence: CASSPTGEGNTIYF. The CDR3, as DNA: TGCGCCAGCAGCCCGACAGGGGAAGGAAACACCATATATTTT.

V is TRBV4-1 and J is TRBJ1-5; D is ambiguous. The length of the CDR3 is 15 residues. Trimming took off 1 base at V and 10 bases at J, with 17 bases between the two ends. Germline CDR1 MGHRA, CDR2 YSYEKL. In DNA, the CDR3 is TGCGCCAGCAGCCAAGGACGATGGGAACTAGGACCCCAGCATTTT. Protein product: CASSQGRWELGPQHF.

The V and J genes are TRBV30 and TRBJ2-2, with 10 bases that match TRBD1. J lost 6 bases, V lost 6 bases, and 13 bases had no gene match. This CDR3 is 16 amino acids long. Germline lookup yields CDR1 GTSNPN and CDR2 SVGIG (reference sequence). The CDR3 here is CACPQSDRGLAGELFF. In DNA, the CDR3 is TGTGCCTGTCCTCAAAGCGACAGGGGGCTTGCCGGGGAGCTGTTTTTT.

This rearrangement joins TRBV19 to TRBJ1-5, with a weak D call TRBD1 (6 bases). Germline CDR1 reads LNHDA; CDR2 reads SQIVND (reference sequence). The CDR3 runs to 15 residues. V gave up 6 bases and J gave up 5 bases, with 17 bases separating them. CDR3 sequence: CASSAGRAGDQPQHF. CDR3 bases: TGTGCCAGTAGCGCGGGGAGGGCAGGGGATCAGCCCCAGCATTTT.

The chain joins TRBV5-1 to TRBJ2-5, with 7 bases matching TRBD2. CDR1 and CDR2 from the germline V gene are SGHRS and YFSETQ. CDR3 size: 14 residues. V dropped 0 bases and J dropped 7; count of bases not matched to a gene: 6. CDR3 nucleotide sequence: TGCGCCAGCAGCTTGGGTACTAGCGACGGGACCCAGTACTTC. It codes for CASSLGTSDGTQYF.

The rearrangement links TRBV6-6 to TRBJ2-7, with 9 bases identical to TRBD2. Trimming took 10 bases from V and 3 from J; bases not matched to a gene: 10. The CDR3 loop spans 14 amino acids. Germline CDR1 is MNHNY and CDR2 is SVGAGI (reference sequence). The CDR3 DNA reads as TGTGCCACCCGAAAGGGGCGGGAGGGCTACGAGCAGTACTTC. This sequence encodes CATRKGREGYEQYF.

The CDR3 nucleotides read TGTGCCAGCAGTGTCACAGGGTACGGAGCAACGCCTGAAGCTTTCTTT. Translated, it gives CASSVTGYGATPEAFF. The chain joins TRBV27 to TRBJ1-1; tentative D call: TRBD1 (6 bases). This CDR3 has 16 amino acids. Germline loops: CDR1 MNHEY, CDR2 SMNVEV (reference sequence). Trimming took 5 bases from V and 6 from J, leaving 22 bases between them.

The chain combines TRBV6-1 with TRBJ1-1; possible D gene TRBD1, 6 bases. Between the trimmed V and J ends, which lost 7 bases and 3 bases, there was a span of 9 bases. CDR1 and CDR2 (germline): MNHNS, SASEGT. The CDR3 spans 12 residues. The CDR3 sequence is CASKGQHTEAFF. The CDR3 DNA reads TGTGCCAGCAAAGGACAGCACACTGAAGCTTTCTTT.

This chain uses TRBV7-3 with TRBJ2-7; D not certain. The CDR3 has 13 amino acids. Trimming took 3 bases from V and 5 from J, leaving 11 bases between them. From germline, CDR1 is SGHTA and CDR2 FQGTGA. CDR3 sequence reads: CASSLSGSNEQYF. CDR3 DNA sequence: TGTGCCAGCAGCTTGTCGGGTTCAAACGAGCAGTACTTC.

V is TRBV28 and J is TRBJ1-1; D gene unclear. Germline CDR1 and CDR2: MDHEN and SYDVKM. The V end was cut by 6 bases, the J end by 0 bases, with 8 bases between. The CDR3 has 13 residues. The CDR3 DNA reads as TGTGCCAGCAGACTTGACTTGAACACTGAAGCTTTCTTT. Its protein product is CASRLDLNTEAFF.

This sequence joins TRBV13 and TRBJ2-5, with D maybe TRBD2 (5 bases). This CDR3 has 15 residues. Germline V gene sequence: CDR1 PRHDT, CDR2 FYEKMQ (reference sequence). Trimming pared 3 bases from V and 5 bases from J, leaving 16 bases between. CDR3 region: CASSFFISDRETQYF. The CDR3 DNA reads as TGTGCCAGCAGCTTCTTCATTAGCGATCGGGAGACCCAGTACTTC. Based on the CDR3 plus reference TRBV13 and TRBJ2-5, the full variable domain is AAGVIQSPRHLIKEKRETATLKCYPIPRHDTVYWYQQGPGQDPQFLISFYEKMQSDKGSIPDRFSAQQFSDYHSELNMSSLELGDSALYFCASSFFISDRETQYFGPGTRLLVL.

With respect to this clone: Different DNA sequences within this sample yield the same CDR3. The chain is built from TRBV6-5 and TRBJ2-7, with 7 bases identical to TRBD1. In germline, CDR1 is MNHEY, CDR2 SVGAGI. The V segment lost 4 bases and the J segment 6 bases; nucleotides outside the gene matches: 12. This CDR3 region has 15 residues. CDR3 in DNA: TGTGCCAGCAGTTGGTCTCGTAACAGGGGTAGCGAGCAGTACTTC. It encodes CASSWSRNRGSEQYF.

The chain combines TRBV28 with TRBJ2-2; D gene ambiguous. Between the trimmed V and J ends, which lost 5 bases and 5 bases, there was a span of 12 bases. CDR1 and CDR2 (germline): MDHEN, SYDVKM. The CDR3 has 14 amino acids. CDR3 sequence reads: CASSAKISTGELFF. In DNA form, the CDR3 reads TGTGCCAGCAGTGCTAAAATTTCAACCGGGGAGCTGTTTTTT.

V is TRBV27 and J is TRBJ2-3; TRBD2 agrees at 7 bases. The CDR3 is 18 amino acids. J lost 7 bases, V lost 5 bases, and 21 bases had no gene match. Germline V gene lookup returns CDR1 MNHEY and CDR2 SMNVEV (reference sequence). CDR3 region: CASSPLTLGLGAGNTQYF. CDR3 nucleotides: TGTGCCAGCAGTCCACTTACCCTCGGACTAGGGGCGGGGAATACGCAGTATTTT.

The gene calls are TRBV7-8 and TRBJ2-5; no definite D call. V lost 1 base and J 5 bases, leaving 11 bases between the germline ends. The CDR3 is 14 residues long. The V gene's germline CDR1 is SGHVS and CDR2 FQNEAQ. The CDR3 bases are TGTGCCAGCAGCTTAGGGTGGAGTCGGGAGACCCAGTACTTC. Its protein is CASSLGWSRETQYF.

This chain connects TRBV7-2 to TRBJ1-1; a weak D match, TRBD1 (5 bases). The CDR3 is 16 amino acids. The V gene lost 5 bases and the J gene lost 2 bases, with 18 bases spanning the gap. CDR1 is SGHTA, CDR2 FQGNSA, per germline. The CDR3 is CASSPWGGTINTEAFF. CDR3 in DNA: TGTGCCAGCAGCCCTTGGGGGGGTACGATTAACACTGAAGCTTTCTTT.

V and J are TRBV10-3 and TRBJ2-7; D not certain. The CDR3 totals 12 residues. Germline V CDR1 and CDR2: ENHRY, SYGVKD. The V end lost 4 bases, the J end lost 0 bases, and 4 bases lay between the germline ends. The CDR3 DNA is TGTGCCATCAGTGGGAGCTCCTACGAGCAGTACTTC. Protein product: CAISGSSYEQYF.

This chain joins TRBV10-3 and TRBJ2-5, with 9 bases that match TRBD1. The J call may not be correct, given that the DNA end is closer to TRBJ2-7. CDR3 length: 13 amino acids. Germline values: CDR1 ENHRY, CDR2 SYGVKD. CDR3 residues: CASTTQGADEQYF. The CDR3 coding sequence is TGTGCCAGTACCACACAGGGGGCAGACGAGCAGTACTTC.